Each of the 18 T cell receptor beta chains below was sequenced from the same sample in a study of T cells in Graves' hyperthyroidism and ophthalmopathy. TCR beta CDR3 regions were amplified from RNA. The HTBI primer set drove a first-round RT-PCR of the TCR CDR3. Via MiXCR, TCRdb re-called the multiplex PCR reads, giving one row per CDR3 protein. The data contain about 400,000 distinct CDR3 sequences, around 13% of them singletons. The sequencing sample was made of blood. These receptors originate from a woman aged 25 to 45 with Graves' ophthalmopathy.

This clonotype was detected ten times or more. V usage is TRBV18 and J usage is TRBJ2-7; 7 nucleotides line up with TRBD1. The ends lost 5 bases at V and 2 bases at J; junction bases unmatched: 12. CDR1 is KGHSH, CDR2 LQKENI, per germline. The CDR3 spans 16 residues. The CDR3 reads CASSFLSGTDTYEQYF. In DNA form, the CDR3 reads TGTGCCAGCTCATTTCTTTCCGGGACAGATACCTACGAGCAGTACTTC.

This clonotype was recorded many times. The chain combines TRBV2 with TRBJ1-5; TRBD1 matches at 7 bases. V lost 0 bases to trimming and J lost 6 bases; unmatched junction nucleotides: 5. Looked up from germline, CDR1 is SNHLY and CDR2 is FYNNEI. The CDR3 consists of 15 residues. In DNA, the CDR3 is TGTGCCAGCAGTGAAGCACGTGGGACAGCTCAGCCCCAGCATTTT. This translates into CASSEARGTAQPQHF.

This clonotype was seen more than once but under ten times. The V and J genes are TRBV10-3 and TRBJ2-7; possibly TRBD2 for D (5 bases). CDR1 and CDR2 (germline): ENHRY, SYGVKD. This CDR3 region has 12 residues. The DNA for the CDR3 is TGTGCGGCGGGCGTCAGCTCCTACGAGCAGTACTTC. It encodes CAAGVSSYEQYF.

This clonotype was counted ten times or more. The V gene is TRBV12-3 or TRBV12-4, the J gene TRBJ1-6; D is uncertain. This CDR3 region has 15 residues. V was pared by 6 bases and J by 7 bases, with 16 bases between. The CDR3 DNA reads as TGTGCCAGCAGCGAATTAAGAGTAGGAAATTCACCCCTCCACTTT. Translation gives CASSELRVGNSPLHF.

This clonotype has a count of ten or more. The chain recombines TRBV11-2 with TRBJ2-1, with D possibly TRBD2 on 5 matching bases. The V end lost 5 bases, the J end lost 0 bases, and 5 bases lay between the germline ends. This CDR3 region has 13 residues. Germline V gene sequence: CDR1 SGHAT, CDR2 FQNNGV. The chain's CDR3 is CASSGSSYNEQFF. The CDR3 bases are TGTGCCAGCAGCGGGAGCTCCTACAATGAGCAGTTCTTC.

This clonotype was seen at least ten times. The chain is built from TRBV5-1 and TRBJ2-7; D call uncertain. Per germline, CDR1 SGHRS and CDR2 YFSETQ. The V end was cut by 4 bases, the J end by 3 bases, with 11 bases between. The CDR3 spans 13 residues. The CDR3 spells CASSVEANYEQYF. The CDR3 DNA sequence: TGCGCCAGCAGCGTCGAGGCTAACTACGAGCAGTACTTC.

The table lists this clonotype with many counts. The chain combines TRBV3-1 with TRBJ2-3, with unresolved D. In germline, CDR1 is LGHDT, CDR2 YNNKEL (reference sequence). Deletions cut 3 bases from V and 3 bases from J, with 13 bases between. This CDR3 region has 15 residues. CDR3 sequence: CASSHALARTDTQYF. In nucleotides, the CDR3 is TGTGCCAGCAGCCACGCCCTGGCCCGGACAGATACGCAGTATTTT.

This clonotype came up a few times. The rearrangement links TRBV5-1 to TRBJ2-1, with 11 bases fitting TRBD1. The CDR3 covers 16 residues. From germline, CDR1 is SGHRS and CDR2 YFSETQ. Trimming removed 4 bases from V and 6 bases from J; junction bases left unmatched: 9. CDR3 residues: CASSQGQGARSNEQFF. DNA for the CDR3: TGCGCCAGCAGCCAAGGACAGGGGGCGCGGTCCAATGAGCAGTTCTTC.

This clonotype was picked up many times. V usage is TRBV28 and J usage is TRBJ2-3; a possible D gene is TRBD2 (6 bases). This CDR3 has 14 residues. V lost 6 bases to trimming and J lost 5 bases, with 15 bases between them. Germline CDR1 and CDR2: MDHEN and SYDVKM. The CDR3 loop is CASSPGGGVDTQYF. The CDR3 nucleotides read TGTGCCAGCAGCCCAGGAGGAGGGGTAGATACGCAGTATTTT.

The rearrangement joins TRBV14 to TRBJ1-1; D unresolved. V was shortened by 1 base and J by 4 bases, with 7 bases between the two germline ends. Germline CDR1 SGHDN, CDR2 FVKESK. The CDR3 totals 13 residues. In DNA form, the CDR3 reads TGTGCCAGCAGCCAAGTCGGGGTCACTGAAGCTTTCTTT. This gives the protein CASSQVGVTEAFF.

This clonotype was seen a few times. V is TRBV7-3 and J is TRBJ2-2, with D unresolved. V was shortened by 3 bases and J by 2 bases, with 7 bases between the two germline ends. The CDR3 contains 14 residues. The germline gives CDR1 SGHTA, CDR2 FQGTGA. In DNA form, the CDR3 reads TGTGCCAGCAGCTTCGGATATAACACCGGGGAGCTGTTTTTT. Its protein product is CASSFGYNTGELFF.

A remark on this clonotype: One end of the junction fails to match germline, which may point to a read error. The V and J genes are TRBV7-2 and TRBJ2-7, with TRBD1 matching 12 bases. Germline CDR1 and CDR2: SGHTA and FQGNSA. There are 15 residues in the CDR3. The CDR3 is CVSSSGTGGGYEQCF. The CDR3 DNA reads TGTGTCAGCAGCTCAGGGACAGGGGGCGGCTACGAGCAGTGCTTC.

This clonotype showed up many times. The rearrangement joins TRBV12-3 or TRBV12-4 to TRBJ1-1; D gene unclear. The CDR3 spans 12 residues. V dropped 5 bases and J dropped 4 bases, with 8 bases sitting between them. CDR3 sequence reads: CASSRVGTEAFF. CDR3 DNA: TGTGCCAGCAGTCGGGTGGGCACTGAAGCTTTCTTT.

This clonotype was recorded at least ten times. The rearrangement uses TRBV18 and TRBJ1-2; TRBD1 is a possible D gene (5 bases). Germline V gives CDR1 KGHSH, CDR2 LQKENI. Trimming removed 4 bases from V and 4 bases from J, with 13 bases in between. The CDR3 is 14 amino acids. This chain's CDR3 is CASSRERDGYGYTF. DNA of the CDR3: TGTGCCAGCTCACGAGAAAGGGACGGCTATGGCTACACCTTC.

The rearrangement uses TRBV7-9 and TRBJ2-5; weak D call: TRBD2 (6 bases). Germline lookup yields CDR1 SEHNR and CDR2 FQNEAQ (reference sequence). Deletions cut 5 bases from V and 5 bases from J, with 33 bases between. The CDR3 contains 20 residues. The CDR3 DNA follows: TGTGCCAGCAGCCCCACAAATGTCGGGGCCGGGGAGGATATCGCGGAGACCCAGTACTTC. Translating it yields CASSPTNVGAGEDIAETQYF.

Ten or more counts support this clonotype. The chain joins TRBV27 to TRBJ2-7, with TRBD1 as a possible D gene (6 bases). CDR3 length: 17 amino acids. V was trimmed by 5 bases and J by 5 bases, leaving 25 bases between them. Germline V gives CDR1 MNHEY, CDR2 SMNVEV (reference sequence). DNA for the CDR3: TGTGCCAGCAGTCCTTACATGAGGGGGAGCATGCAGGACGAGCAGTACTTC. It translates to CASSPYMRGSMQDEQYF.

CDR3 sequence: CASSQRTDPGYEQYF. CDR3 DNA sequence: TGTGCCAGCTCACAAAGGACCGACCCGGGTTACGAGCAGTACTTC. The chain recombines TRBV18 with TRBJ2-7; no firm D call. V dropped 4 bases and J dropped 4 bases, with 17 bases sitting between them. The CDR3 is 15 residues long. Germline V gene lookup returns CDR1 KGHSH and CDR2 LQKENI.

This clonotype was seen at least ten times. This rearrangement joins TRBV29-1 to TRBJ1-1; D is possibly TRBD1 (5 bases). CDR1 SQVTM and CDR2 ANQGSEA come from the germline V gene. CDR3 length: 12 residues. Trimming stripped 4 bases from V and 6 bases from J, with 12 bases between. CDR3 DNA: TGCAGCGTTGTGGCAGGGAAGGCTGAAGCTTTCTTT. Translating gives CSVVAGKAEAFF.